The clone carrying this TCR beta chain was seen a handful of times. Its antigen remains unknown. CDR1 is SGHVS, CDR2 FNYEAQ, per germline. This CDR3 has 19 amino acids. V lost 5 bases to trimming and J lost 6 bases; unmatched junction nucleotides: 17. Once obtained from cultured CD4+ T cells, the DNA was sequenced using the Oncomine TCR Beta short-read assay. TCRdb used MiXCR to reprocess the PCR reads, holding one entry per CDR3 protein. This table holds 20,000 to 25,000 distinct CDR3 sequences, 43% found once. The data were taken from a study of vaccination and CD4 T cells after COVID-19. Study observations and caveats: The median proportion of reactive clones detected only post-vaccination in convalescent patients was approximately 90%.

Time point described: late sampling 161 to 241 days after vaccination in a few convalescent patients. Treatment denoted: roughly 11-day PBMC culture with coronavirus spike peptide pools or control peptides (ViraFEST assay). This material consisted of CD4+ T cells from blood, cultured in vitro, taken about 7 months after SARS-CoV-2 vaccination. The gene calls are TRBV7-6 and TRBJ2-1, with 12 positions matching TRBD2. The source of this sequence is a human donor who had recovered from COVID-19. In nucleotides, the CDR3 is TGTGCCAGCAGCCTAGAACCCCCCGCTAGCGGGAGGGTCGGCAATGAGCAGTTCTTC. It is translated as CASSLEPPASGRVGNEQFF.